Listed here is a single TCR beta chain. Its antigen is undetermined. cDNA serving as the sequencing template came from extracted, reverse transcribed RNA. Using immunoSEQ multiplex PCR, the repertoire was profiled, and TCRdb retains in-frame clones only, with some absent. The sample holds fewer than 150,000 clones; about 61% are singletons and the top ten take around 30%. This sample stems from a study of CD8+ T cells in alopecia areata. General study points: Scalp clonality decreased significantly with tofacitinib, and so did expanded CD8+ clones among the top 100.

Germline V gives CDR1 SGDLS, CDR2 YYNGEE. The CDR3 is 13 residues long. V lost 0 bases to trimming and J lost 5 bases, with 7 bases between them. Treatment meaning: oral pan-JAK inhibitor, 5-10 mg twice daily. The input for sequencing was CD8+ T cells sorted from blood, taken at week 4, from a patient treated with tofacitinib. The receptor was isolated from a human donor with alopecia areata. The chain combines TRBV9 with TRBJ2-3, with D possibly TRBD2 on 5 matching bases. The CDR3 nucleotides are TGTGCCAGCAGCGTAGCTAGCCTAGATACGCAGTATTTT. Residues: CASSVASLDTQYF.